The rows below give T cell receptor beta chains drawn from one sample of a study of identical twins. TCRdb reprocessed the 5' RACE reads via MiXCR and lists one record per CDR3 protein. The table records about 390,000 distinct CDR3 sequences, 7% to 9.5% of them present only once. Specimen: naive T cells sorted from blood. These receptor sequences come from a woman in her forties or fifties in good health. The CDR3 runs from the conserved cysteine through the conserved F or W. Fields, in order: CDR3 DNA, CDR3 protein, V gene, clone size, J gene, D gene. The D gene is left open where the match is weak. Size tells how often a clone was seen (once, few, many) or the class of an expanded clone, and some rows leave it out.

TGTGCCAGCAGCTTAGCGACTAGTTTCCAAGAGACCCAGTACTTC CASSLATSFQETQYF TRBV7-9 - TRBJ2-5 -
TGTGCCAGCAGTTCACCGGGACAGTTAAACACTGAAGCTTTCTTT CASSSPGQLNTEAFF TRBV12-3/TRBV12-4 many TRBJ1-1 TRBD1
TGCGCCAGCAGCTTGGCCGGGGACTACAATGAGCAGTTCTTC CASSLAGDYNEQFF TRBV5-1 - TRBJ2-1 -
TGTGCCAGCAGTTCCAGCCCCAGGTCGGAGCGGTACTTC CASSSSPRSERYF TRBV28 - TRBJ2-7 -
TGCAGTGCTTGGGCAGGGAGCGGCACCGGGGAGCTGTTTTTT CSAWAGSGTGELFF TRBV20-1 many TRBJ2-2 -
TGTGCCTGGAGCTCGGGCTTGAGGGAGACCCAGTACTTC CAWSSGLRETQYF TRBV30 - TRBJ2-5 -
TGCGCCAGCAGCCAAGTCGGGACTAGCGGGAGCAGTGAGCAGTTCTTC CASSQVGTSGSSEQFF TRBV4-1 - TRBJ2-1 TRBD2
TGTGCCAGCAGCCACGGGGGTCATGAGCAGTTCTTC CASSHGGHEQFF TRBV12-3/TRBV12-4 many TRBJ2-1 -
TGTGCCAGCAGCTTGGCCGTGGTCGGCGGTGGCTACACCTTC CASSLAVVGGGYTF TRBV5-5 few TRBJ1-2 -
TGTGCCAGCAGCTCAGAGGCGCACAGGGGGGTTAACAATGAGCAGTTCTTC CASSSEAHRGVNNEQFF TRBV7-9 - TRBJ2-1 TRBD1
TGCAGCGTTGAAGGGACAGGGGGGAACTACAATGAGCAGTTCTTC CSVEGTGGNYNEQFF TRBV29-1 many TRBJ2-1 TRBD1
TGTGCCAGCAGCCCGTCGGGACAGCCCAATTCACCCCTCCACTTT CASSPSGQPNSPLHF TRBV3-1 many TRBJ1-6 TRBD1
TGTGCCAGCCGTAAGGACTCTGGGGCCAACGTCCTGACTTTC CASRKDSGANVLTF TRBV11-2 few TRBJ2-6 -
TGTGCCAGCGCGATAGCGGCAGATACGCAGTATTTT CASAIAADTQYF TRBV7-6 - TRBJ2-3 -
TGCGCCAGCAGCTTCGAGGGAAACACCATATATTTT CASSFEGNTIYF TRBV5-1 many TRBJ1-3 -
TGTGCCAGCAGTTACTCGGACAGGAACACTGAAGCTTTCTTT CASSYSDRNTEAFF TRBV6-5 - TRBJ1-1 -
TGTGCCAGCAGCCGCTTTGGAAACACCATATATTTT CASSRFGNTIYF TRBV7-9 - TRBJ1-3 -
TGTGCCAGCAGTTACTCGAGAGCTGCGACAGGGACAGATGAGCAGTTCTTC CASSYSRAATGTDEQFF TRBV6-2/TRBV6-3 few TRBJ2-1 TRBD1
TGCAGCGCAAGCACGGTTGAGCAGTTCTTC CSASTVEQFF TRBV29-1 many TRBJ2-1 -
TGCGCCAGCAGCCTTATGATGAGGGTTGACACCGGGGAGCTGTTTTTT CASSLMMRVDTGELFF TRBV4-1 many TRBJ2-2 -
TGCGCCAGCAGCCAAGAAGGGGCACCGAGGTGGGTCCATCAGCCCCAGCATTTT CASSQEGAPRWVHQPQHF TRBV4-1 - TRBJ1-5 -
TGTGCCAGCAGCTTATTTGCGGACCAGCCCCAGCATTTT CASSLFADQPQHF TRBV7-2 - TRBJ1-5 -
TGTGCCAGCAGTTTATTTGGACGCTCCTACAATGAGCAGTTCTTC CASSLFGRSYNEQFF TRBV27 few TRBJ2-1 -
TGTGCCAGCAGCCAAGATTCAGGGTTGGGGATGGGAAGCAATCAGCCCCAGCATTTT CASSQDSGLGMGSNQPQHF TRBV3-1 - TRBJ1-5 -
TGTGCCAGCAGTTCCCGACAGGGGCCCACCGGGGAGCTGTTTTTT CASSSRQGPTGELFF TRBV12-3/TRBV12-4 many TRBJ2-2 TRBD1
TGTGCCAGCAGGAGAAGCGGGGGTGAGCAGTTCTTC CASRRSGGEQFF TRBV6-4 few TRBJ2-1 TRBD2
TGTGCCAGCACGTCACGACGAGGAGATACGCAGTATTTT CASTSRRGDTQYF TRBV12-3/TRBV12-4 many TRBJ2-3 -
TGTGCCACCAGTGCCATGACTAGCGGGAGCACCTACAATGAGCAGTTCTTC CATSAMTSGSTYNEQFF TRBV24-1 few TRBJ2-1 TRBD2
TGTGCCAGCGCGGGACAGGGGGGTCCCACAGATACGCAGTATTTT CASAGQGGPTDTQYF TRBV7-6 few TRBJ2-3 TRBD1
TGTGCCAGCATGTCAGGATCGAACACTGAAGCTTTCTTT CASMSGSNTEAFF TRBV2 few TRBJ1-1 -
TGTGCCATCCGAACGACAGGCAGCTCCTACGAGCAGTACTTC CAIRTTGSSYEQYF TRBV10-3 - TRBJ2-7 -
TGTGCCAGCAGACCCCGGGACAACTATGGCTACACCTTC CASRPRDNYGYTF TRBV12-3/TRBV12-4 - TRBJ1-2 -
TGTGCCAGCAGCCAAGATGCCGCTGGCGGGGAGCTGTTTTTT CASSQDAAGGELFF TRBV3-1 many TRBJ2-2 -
TGTGCCAGCAGATCCTACAGGAGCGGGAGTGGTTACGAGCAGTACTTC CASRSYRSGSGYEQYF TRBV11-2 few TRBJ2-7 TRBD2
TGTGCCAGCAGCCATAGGAGCGGGGTTCTTAATGAGCAGTTCTTC CASSHRSGVLNEQFF TRBV14 many TRBJ2-1 TRBD2
TGTGCCAGCAGGTCACGCGGGACACCCTCGAACACCGGGGAGCTGTTTTTT CASRSRGTPSNTGELFF TRBV2 - TRBJ2-2 -
TGCGCCAGCAGCTTGGCCGATGACTATGGGCAGACCCAGTACTTC CASSLADDYGQTQYF TRBV5-1 many TRBJ2-5 -
TGTGCCAGCAGCCTAACCGGGACAGGCGTGAATGAGCAGTTCTTC CASSLTGTGVNEQFF TRBV7-6 - TRBJ2-1 TRBD1
TGCGCCAGCAGCTTGGGGGCCGGGACAGTCTACAATGAGCAGTTCTTC CASSLGAGTVYNEQFF TRBV5-1 - TRBJ2-1 TRBD1
TGTGCCAGCAGTTCATTAAATACGCAGTATTTT CASSSLNTQYF TRBV12-3/TRBV12-4 few TRBJ2-3 -
TGTGCCAGCAGCCAAGGCGTAGCGGGAGTGGACTACAATGAGCAGTTCTTC CASSQGVAGVDYNEQFF TRBV14 many TRBJ2-1 TRBD2
TGTTCCACGGGGACCTCCTACAATGAGCAGTTCTTC CSTGTSYNEQFF TRBV6-5 - TRBJ2-1 -
TGTGCCAGCAGTTACACCACGGGGCTAGCGGGGTACAATGAGCAGTTCTTC CASSYTTGLAGYNEQFF TRBV6-5 - TRBJ2-1 TRBD2
TGCGCCAGCAGCTTGGAAGGGGTTGGCACAGATACGCAGTATTTT CASSLEGVGTDTQYF TRBV5-1 few TRBJ2-3 -
TGTGCCACCAGCAGCAGACAGGGGGCGAAAGAAAAACTGTTTTTT CATSSRQGAKEKLFF TRBV15 many TRBJ1-4 TRBD1
TGTGCCAGCAATCCTTCCTTCCCCTACCCATACAATGAGCAGTTCTTC CASNPSFPYPYNEQFF TRBV27 few TRBJ2-1 -
TGTGCCAGCAGTGAAGAAGGGGGGCGCAGCACAGATACGCAGTATTTT CASSEEGGRSTDTQYF TRBV6-1 - TRBJ2-3 -
TGTGCCAGCAGGACAGGCGGTTTTTCACCCCTCCACTTT CASRTGGFSPLHF TRBV25-1 - TRBJ1-6 -
TGTGCCAGCAGCGTAGTTTCGGGGAACACCGGGGAGCTGTTTTTT CASSVVSGNTGELFF TRBV9 - TRBJ2-2 -
TGTGCCAGCAGCCCGGACTCATTCTCCTACAATGAGCAGTTCTTC CASSPDSFSYNEQFF TRBV3-1 - TRBJ2-1 -
TGTGCCACTCACGGAAACAATGAGCAGTTCTTC CATHGNNEQFF TRBV24-1 - TRBJ2-1 -
TGCAGTGCTAGAGATCGGCTGGACACCTACTATGGCTACACCTTC CSARDRLDTYYGYTF TRBV20-1 - TRBJ1-2 -
TGTGCCAGCAGTGAACTTGGGGCAGGGTTCGTGGAGACCCAGTACTTC CASSELGAGFVETQYF TRBV12-3/TRBV12-4 many TRBJ2-5 -
TGTGCCAGCAGTGAAAGCTCAGCGATCTCCTACAATGAGCAGTTCTTC CASSESSAISYNEQFF TRBV2 - TRBJ2-1 -
TGCAGCGTCGCATTACCGGACGAGCAGTACTTC CSVALPDEQYF TRBV29-1 - TRBJ2-7 -